These T cell receptor beta chains were read from a single sample in a study of cytomegalovirus exposure and HLA in healthy donors. The assay was immunoSEQ multiplex PCR, and TCRdb's table has in-frame clones only and misses some. The sample includes 150,000 or so clones, over 60% of them seen just once. Sequencing was carried out using PBMCs. Receptors were obtained from a female donor in good health and CMV-seronegative. CDR3s include the opening cysteine and the closing phenylalanine or tryptophan. D genes are given only for firm matches. Clone size, where shown, is once, few, many, or a class for clones that have expanded.

j_gene: TRBJ2-5; v_gene: TRBV29-1; len: 14; abundance: .; d_gene: TRBD1; CDR3aa: CSAERDRAWETQYF; CDR3nt: TGCAGCGCTGAACGGGACAGGGCATGGGAGACCCAGTACTTC
j_gene: TRBJ2-3; v_gene: TRBV18; len: 16; abundance: once; d_gene: TRBD2; CDR3aa: CASSPFTSGSTDTQYF; CDR3nt: TGTGCCAGCTCACCATTCACTAGCGGGAGCACAGATACGCAGTATTTT
j_gene: TRBJ1-2; v_gene: TRBV5-8; len: 16; abundance: .; d_gene: TRBD1; CDR3aa: CASSFASGTENYGYTF; CDR3nt: TGTGCCAGCAGCTTCGCCTCCGGGACAGAAAACTATGGCTACACCTTC
j_gene: TRBJ2-7; v_gene: TRBV18; len: 15; abundance: .; d_gene: TRBD2; CDR3aa: CASSPSGRESYEQYF; CDR3nt: TGTGCCAGCTCACCCTCGGGGAGGGAATCCTACGAGCAGTACTTC
j_gene: TRBJ2-7; v_gene: TRBV6-1; len: 14; abundance: .; d_gene: .; CDR3aa: CASRIRGDDYEQYF; CDR3nt: TGTGCCAGCAGGATCAGGGGTGACGACTACGAGCAGTACTTC
j_gene: TRBJ2-7; v_gene: TRBV7-3; len: 11; abundance: .; d_gene: .; CDR3aa: CASSAGVEQYF; CDR3nt: TGTGCCAGCAGTGCAGGGGTCGAGCAGTACTTC
j_gene: TRBJ1-2; v_gene: TRBV11-2; len: 15; abundance: few; d_gene: TRBD1; CDR3aa: CASSLDLRGPYGYTF; CDR3nt: TGTGCCAGCAGCTTAGATCTGAGGGGGCCCTATGGCTACACCTTC
j_gene: TRBJ1-5; v_gene: TRBV2; len: 15; abundance: .; d_gene: .; CDR3aa: CASSEGGGRNQPQHF; CDR3nt: TGTGCCAGCAGTGAGGGAGGGGGAAGGAATCAGCCCCAGCATTTT
j_gene: TRBJ2-3; v_gene: TRBV4-3; len: 15; abundance: .; d_gene: .; CDR3aa: CASSQVGSATDTQYF; CDR3nt: TGCGCCAGCAGCCAAGTAGGGAGCGCAACAGATACGCAGTATTTT
j_gene: TRBJ1-5; v_gene: TRBV7-2; len: 16; abundance: .; d_gene: .; CDR3aa: CASSITARVGNQPQHF; CDR3nt: TGTGCCAGCAGCATAACCGCCAGGGTCGGCAATCAGCCCCAGCATTTT
j_gene: TRBJ2-2; v_gene: TRBV10-3; len: 14; abundance: once; d_gene: .; CDR3aa: CALRAGAYTGELFF; CDR3nt: TGTGCCTTACGGGCGGGGGCCTACACCGGGGAGCTGTTTTTT